This TCR beta chain was identified in a study of coeliac disease. About the study: Disease groups: newly diagnosed active, refractory type I, gluten-free-diet controlled. Study-level findings and limits: Intraepithelial and lamina propria fractions were not highly pure, so cross-contamination was possible. Largely private TRB repertoires meant most sequences were sample-unique.

Note on this clone: What it binds is unknown.

Trimming took off 5 bases at V and 4 bases at J, with 13 bases between the two ends. CDR3 length: 14 residues. The germline CDR1 and CDR2 sequences are SEHNR and FQNEAQ (reference sequence). Data came from immunoSEQ multiplex PCR; TCRdb stores just in-frame clones and leaves some out. The profile shows 5,000 or so clones, 50% to 70% of them singletons. V and J are TRBV7-9 and TRBJ2-3; D ambiguous. The receptor was isolated from a woman aged 70-85 years with celiac disease. The sample comprised lamina propria lymphocytes from the gut. The CDR3 DNA sequence: TGTGCCAGCAGCCCATGGCTGTTGCCAGATACGCAGTATTTT. Amino acids: CASSPWLLPDTQYF.